The 2 T cell receptor beta chains below come from one sample, sequenced in a study of regulatory T cells in long-lasting Graves disease. Time point in this sample: newly diagnosed GD, antithyroid drugs for less than 3 months. Extracted RNA from PBMCs served as the source of the TCR library. Relying on iRepertoire HTBI primers and Arm-PCR of CDR3 regions, the team built TCR beta libraries. Via MiXCR, TCRdb re-called the multiplex PCR reads, giving one row per CDR3 protein. The sample holds approximately 350,000 distinct CDR3 sequences, 15% to 20% seen once. These data were also reused for a study on T cells in Graves' hyperthyroidism and ophthalmopathy.

The material was peripheral blood mononuclear cells (PBMCs), obtained at new diagnosis, from a patient treated with antithyroid drugs. These receptors came from a woman between 18 and 30 years old with Graves disease.

The CDR3 is CASSESGPGKQFF. In DNA, the CDR3 is TGCGCCAGCAGTGAGTCGGGCCCAGGGAAGCAGTTCTTC. The rearrangement links TRBV10-1 to TRBJ2-1; D may be TRBD1 (5 bases). The CDR3 runs 13 residues. Per the germline V gene, CDR1 is WNHNN and CDR2 is SYGVQD (reference sequence). V was pared by 0 bases and J by 11 bases, with 11 bases between.

This clonotype was picked up many times. This chain uses TRBV18 with TRBJ1-6; no reliable D call. The CDR3 is 16 amino acids. The germline V gene has CDR1 KGHSH and CDR2 LQKENI. V was shortened by 3 bases and J by 0 bases, with 9 bases between the two germline ends. Here the CDR3 DNA reads TGTGCCAGCTCACCTCTCGGGAGCTCCTATAATTCACCCCTCCACTTT. This codes for CASSPLGSSYNSPLHF.